The next 24 T cell receptor beta chains were all read from a single sample in a study of blood T cell repertoires in COVID-19. The protocol was immunoSEQ multiplex PCR, while the TCRdb copy is restricted to in-frame clones and leaves out a portion. This table holds 310,000 or so clones, roughly nine tenths found once. The source material was PBMCs or T cells enriched from blood (not recorded which). The receptors come from a woman between 40 and 50 years old who had recovered from COVID-19.

V is TRBV11-3 and J is TRBJ2-1, with 11 bases fitting TRBD2. Trimming took 4 bases from V and 5 from J; bases not matched to a gene: 7. The V gene's germline CDR1 is SGHNT and CDR2 YENEEA. This CDR3 has 16 amino acids. The CDR3 DNA is TGTGCCAGCAGCTCGGGGACTAGCGGAATTAACAATGAGCAGTTCTTC. Translating it yields CASSSGTSGINNEQFF.

V and J are TRBV19 and TRBJ1-5; a weak D match, TRBD1 (5 bases). V lost 6 bases to trimming and J lost 7 bases, with 13 bases between them. Looked up from germline, CDR1 is LNHDA and CDR2 is SQIVND (reference sequence). There are 13 residues in the CDR3. The CDR3 loop is CASSLGGAQPQHF. In nucleotides, the CDR3 is TGTGCCAGTAGCCTGGGCGGGGCCCAGCCCCAGCATTTT.

The V and J genes are TRBV27 and TRBJ1-4; D call uncertain. Deletions cut 4 bases from V and 8 bases from J, with 11 bases between. This CDR3 spans 13 amino acids. The V gene's germline CDR1 is MNHEY and CDR2 SMNVEV (reference sequence). CDR3 in DNA: TGTGCCAGCAGTTCCCCGGCCGGGGAAAAACTGTTTTTT. It is translated as CASSSPAGEKLFF.

The chain uses TRBV24-1 and TRBJ2-7; D possibly corresponds to TRBD1 (6 bases). The CDR3 is 12 residues long. Germline assignment: CDR1 KGHDR and CDR2 SFDVKD. Trimming took off 3 bases at V and 6 bases at J, with 8 bases between the two ends. CDR3 sequence reads: CATSDTGSEQYF. The CDR3 coding sequence is TGTGCCACCAGTGATACAGGGAGCGAGCAGTACTTC.

In its sample, this clone was seen many times. The chain's CDR3 is CASSRGRGSYYEQYF. The CDR3 DNA is TGTGCCAGCAGCCGGGGGAGGGGGTCTTATTACGAGCAGTACTTC. The chain combines TRBV14 with TRBJ2-7; TRBD2 might be the D (7 bases). Trimming shortened V by 4 bases and J by 4 bases, and 17 bases separated the two germline ends. The germline gives CDR1 SGHDN, CDR2 FVKESK. The CDR3 has 15 amino acids.

The chain employs TRBV28 and TRBJ2-5; 11 bases line up with TRBD2. The CDR3 has 16 residues. Germline V gene data show CDR1 as MDHEN and CDR2 as SYDVKM. V gave up 6 bases and J gave up 2 bases; unmatched junction bases: 8. CDR3 in amino acids: CASRSSGLAEQETQYF. CDR3 nucleotides: TGTGCCAGCAGGAGTTCGGGACTAGCGGAACAAGAGACCCAGTACTTC. Full variable domain (rest looked up from reference TRBV28 and TRBJ2-5): DVKVTQSSRYLVKRTGEKVFLECVQDMDHENMFWYRQDPGLGLRLIYFSYDVKMKEKGDIPEGYSVSREKKERFSLILESASTNQTSMYLCASRSSGLAEQETQYFGPGTRLLVL.

The chain's CDR3 is CASSLLLAGVETQYF. CDR3 coding DNA: TGTGCCAGCAGTTTATTACTAGCGGGTGTGGAGACCCAGTACTTC. The chain employs TRBV28 and TRBJ2-5; TRBD2 matches at 9 bases. The germline V gene encodes CDR1 MDHEN and CDR2 SYDVKM. Trimming at V came to 1 base and at J to 5 bases, leaving 5 bases not matched to a gene. The CDR3 has 15 amino acids.

The chain uses TRBV27 and TRBJ1-2, with TRBD1 matching over 7 bases. V dropped 4 bases and J dropped 2; count of bases not matched to a gene: 7. This CDR3 comprises 15 residues. The germline gives CDR1 MNHEY, CDR2 SMNVEV (reference sequence). The CDR3 DNA is TGTGCCAGCAGTTCCTCGGGACAGTTAAACTATGGCTACACCTTC. Translating gives CASSSSGQLNYGYTF.

This chain links TRBV11-2 with TRBJ2-2; TRBD2 might be the D (5 bases). CDR1 SGHAT and CDR2 FQNNGV come from the germline V gene. CDR3 length equals 15 residues. The ends were cut back, 0 bases at V and 6 bases at J, with 11 bases in the middle. The DNA for the CDR3 is TGTGCCAGCAGCTTAGAGAGGGTGTCGGCCGGGGAGCTGTTTTTT. Protein sequence: CASSLERVSAGELFF.

For the CDR3, the DNA is TGTGCCAGCAGCTTCTTGGTGTCTAGCGGGAGTGGAAATACGCAGTATTTT. It encodes CASSFLVSSGSGNTQYF. The V and J genes are TRBV7-2 and TRBJ2-3; 10 positions match TRBD2. The V and J ends lost 3 bases and 7 bases, in that order; junction bases with no gene match: 13. The CDR3 contains 17 residues. Germline CDR1 and CDR2: SGHTA and FQGNSA.

The V gene is TRBV27, the J gene TRBJ1-5; 9 positions match TRBD1. The CDR3 extends over 15 amino acids. Trimming took 3 bases from V and 9 from J; bases not matched to a gene: 9. Germline CDR1 MNHEY, CDR2 SMNVEV (reference sequence). CDR3 in amino acids: CASSLRGGTGRPQHF. Here the CDR3 DNA reads TGTGCCAGCAGTTTGAGGGGTGGGACAGGGCGGCCCCAGCATTTT.

The gene calls are TRBV24-1 and TRBJ2-3; 11 nucleotides agree with TRBD2. The germline gives CDR1 KGHDR, CDR2 SFDVKD. CDR3 length: 16 residues. V was pared by 3 bases and J by 7 bases, with 8 bases of the junction left unmatched. The CDR3 DNA sequence: TGTGCCACCAGTGATGCCACTAGCGGGAGATGGAATACGCAGTATTTT. Protein: CATSDATSGRWNTQYF.

V usage is TRBV18 and J usage is TRBJ1-1, with TRBD1 identical over 7 bases. There are 13 residues in the CDR3. Germline V CDR1 and CDR2: KGHSH, LQKENI. V lost 3 bases and J lost 11; bases outside the gene matches: 9. The CDR3 bases are TGTGCCAGCTCACCCGACAGGGTTCTACGGGCTTTCTTT. This encodes CASSPDRVLRAFF.

The V call is TRBV4-1, the J call TRBJ1-5, with D uncertain. CDR1 and CDR2 (germline): MGHRA, YSYEKL. The CDR3 contains 16 residues. Trimming took off 0 bases at V and 4 bases at J, with 13 bases between the two ends. This CDR3 is CASSQDRGLWNQPQHF. In DNA form, the CDR3 reads TGCGCCAGCAGCCAAGATCGAGGGTTATGGAATCAGCCCCAGCATTTT.

The chain recombines TRBV7-9 with TRBJ2-1, with 8 bases aligning to TRBD2. CDR3 length: 17 amino acids. The V and J ends lost 3 bases and 0 bases, in that order; junction bases with no gene match: 7. Germline assignment: CDR1 SEHNR and CDR2 FQNEAQ (reference sequence). The CDR3 here is CASSFRERGSSYNEQFF. The DNA for the CDR3 is TGTGCCAGCAGCTTCAGGGAGCGGGGGAGCTCCTACAATGAGCAGTTCTTC.

The J gene is TRBJ2-7, the V gene TRBV12-3 or TRBV12-4; 7 bases map to TRBD1. The ends lost 8 bases at V and 4 bases at J; junction bases unmatched: 8. The length of the CDR3 is 13 residues. This chain's CDR3 is CASVSAGGYEQYF. For the CDR3, the DNA is TGTGCCAGCGTTTCGGCAGGGGGTTACGAGCAGTACTTC.

V usage is TRBV29-1 and J usage is TRBJ1-3, with D possibly matching TRBD1 (5 bases). With 4 bases removed from V and 0 bases from J, the gap between germline ends came to 10 bases. The CDR3 consists of 14 residues. Germline CDR1 SQVTM, CDR2 ANQGSEA. CDR3 protein: CSVGGGLSGNTIYF. The CDR3 DNA reads TGCAGCGTTGGGGGGGGTCTCTCTGGAAACACCATATATTTT.

The chain recombines TRBV5-1 with TRBJ2-2, with 9 bases fitting TRBD2. This CDR3 has 16 amino acids. V lost 2 bases and J lost 5; bases outside the gene matches: 7. Germline V CDR1 and CDR2: SGHRS, YFSETQ. The DNA for the CDR3 is TGCGCCAGCAGCTTCGAAGGTAGCGGGAGAACCGGGGAGCTGTTTTTT. This translates into CASSFEGSGRTGELFF.

The J gene is TRBJ1-2, the V gene TRBV18; 8 nucleotides match TRBD1. The CDR3 has 15 residues. Looked up from germline, CDR1 is KGHSH and CDR2 is LQKENI. V shed 6 bases, J shed 6 bases, and the junction held 12 bases outside the gene matches. CDR3 in amino acids: CASSLTGTGLDGYTF. The CDR3 nucleotides are TGTGCCAGCTCCCTCACAGGGACAGGACTGGATGGCTACACCTTC.

The chain carries TRBV27 and TRBJ2-3, with TRBD2 matching over 8 bases. This CDR3 is built from 16 residues. Losses at the gene ends were 6 bases for V and 2 bases for J; bases not matched to a gene: 10. Germline V gene lookup returns CDR1 MNHEY and CDR2 SMNVEV (reference sequence). CDR3: CASRRRAGVYTDTQYF. CDR3 bases: TGTGCCAGCAGGCGCAGAGCGGGAGTATACACAGATACGCAGTATTTT.

This clone has only a few counts. The chain is built from TRBV3-1 (or the pseudogene TRBV3-2) and TRBJ1-5, with D tentatively TRBD1 (5 bases). Per the germline V gene, CDR1 is LGHDT and CDR2 is YNNKEL (reference sequence). The CDR3 contains 15 residues. V gave up 1 base and J gave up 0 bases, with 7 bases separating them. The CDR3 DNA reads as TGTGCCAGCAGCCAAGGACAGCCTAGCAATCAGCCCCAGCATTTT. It is translated as CASSQGQPSNQPQHF.

The J gene is TRBJ2-2, the V gene TRBV27, with 8 bases matching TRBD1. The V gene end was trimmed by 2 bases and the J gene end by 7 bases; junction bases not matched to a gene: 12. The germline CDR1 and CDR2 sequences are MNHEY and SMNVEV (reference sequence). The CDR3 has 17 amino acids. The CDR3 sequence: CASSLQRQGRSGGELFF. CDR3 bases: TGTGCCAGCAGTTTACAGAGACAGGGGCGGTCAGGCGGGGAGCTGTTTTTT.

The chain uses TRBV7-3 and TRBJ1-2; 8 bases align to TRBD1. V shed 5 bases, J shed 4 bases, and the junction held 9 bases outside the gene matches. This CDR3 contains 15 residues. Germline CDR1 is SGHTA and CDR2 is FQGTGA. CDR3 residues: CASSPGQGDRYGYTF. The CDR3 DNA reads TGTGCCAGCAGCCCCGGACAGGGCGATCGCTATGGCTACACCTTC.

The gene calls are TRBV28 and TRBJ2-2; a possible D gene is TRBD2 (7 bases). The CDR3 runs 15 residues. Trimming stripped 3 bases from V and 3 bases from J, with 11 bases between. Germline V gene data show CDR1 as MDHEN and CDR2 as SYDVKM. CDR3 nucleotide sequence: TGTGCCAGCAGTTTGGGGGGGGCCGACACCGGGGAGCTGTTTTTT. It codes for CASSLGGADTGELFF.